The 27 T cell receptor beta chains in this list originate from one sample, sequenced in a study of blood T cell repertoires in COVID-19. The method was immunoSEQ multiplex PCR; TCRdb's version includes in-frame clones alone and lacks a portion of them. The table lists 150,000 to 170,000 clones, around 83% of them singletons. Sequencing input: peripheral blood. These receptors all stem from a woman aged 60-70 years with COVID-19, enrolled during active disease.

The chain combines TRBV9 with TRBJ1-3; TRBD1 might be the D (6 bases). The V gene lost 0 bases and the J gene lost 0 bases, with 13 bases spanning the gap. This CDR3 comprises 17 residues. CDR1 SGDLS and CDR2 YYNGEE come from the germline V gene. DNA for the CDR3: TGTGCCAGCAGCGTAGGAGGGGGACGTAACTCTGGAAACACCATATATTTT. This gives the protein CASSVGGGRNSGNTIYF.

J is TRBJ1-6 and V is TRBV7-8; TRBD1 is a possible D gene (6 bases). The CDR3 is 17 residues long. V gave up 2 bases and J gave up 6 bases, with 17 bases separating them. Germline V lookup: CDR1 SGHVS, CDR2 FQNEAQ. CDR3 loop: CASSLLRGGNSNSPLHF. CDR3 in DNA: TGTGCCAGCAGCTTATTGAGGGGGGGTAATAGTAATTCACCCCTCCACTTT.

This rearrangement joins TRBV4-1 to TRBJ2-2; tentative D call: TRBD1 (7 bases). CDR3 length equals 17 residues. The germline V and J ends were trimmed by 0 bases and 5 bases, with 16 bases remaining between them. CDR1 and CDR2 (germline): MGHRA, YSYEKL. Written as DNA, the CDR3 is TGCGCCAGCAGCCAAGATGGGCCAGGGGGGAATACCGGGGAGCTGTTTTTT. This codes for CASSQDGPGGNTGELFF.

The J gene is TRBJ2-6, the V gene TRBV27, with TRBD1 identical over 11 bases. V shed 6 bases and J 0 bases; nucleotides not matched to a gene: 4. Germline-derived CDR1 and CDR2 are MNHEY and SMNVEV (reference sequence). The CDR3 has 17 amino acids. The CDR3 nucleotides read TGTGCCAGCAGGGGGACAGGGGGTCCCTCTGGGGCCAACGTCCTGACTTTC. The encoded protein is CASRGTGGPSGANVLTF.

The chain carries TRBV27 and TRBJ1-6, with TRBD1 matching over 10 bases. The CDR3 covers 14 residues. Germline CDR1 is MNHEY and CDR2 is SMNVEV (reference sequence). The V gene end was trimmed by 6 bases and the J gene end by 8 bases; junction bases not matched to a gene: 4. CDR3 sequence: CASRRDRGYSPLHF. CDR3 DNA: TGTGCCAGCAGAAGGGACAGGGGTTATTCACCCCTCCACTTT.

The chain recombines TRBV2 with TRBJ1-2, with D perhaps TRBD1 (6 bases). Germline values: CDR1 SNHLY, CDR2 FYNNEI. CDR3 size: 15 residues. Between the trimmed V and J ends, which lost 6 bases and 5 bases, there was a span of 19 bases. CDR3 region: CASRPNREGRYGYTF. The CDR3 DNA follows: TGTGCCAGCAGACCCAACAGGGAAGGAAGATATGGCTACACCTTC.

The chain recombines TRBV10-2 with TRBJ1-1; D gene unclear. V was pared by 3 bases and J by 11 bases, with 10 bases between. Germline loops: CDR1 WSHSY, CDR2 SAAADI. The CDR3 consists of 11 residues. The CDR3 protein is CASSDSGVAFF. The CDR3 nucleotides are TGCGCCAGCAGTGATTCCGGGGTCGCTTTCTTT.

The chain has TRBV29-1 and TRBJ2-2; D is undetermined. Trimming took off 7 bases at V and 5 bases at J, with 14 bases between the two ends. CDR1 SQVTM and CDR2 ANQGSEA come from the germline V gene. The CDR3 runs to 13 residues. The CDR3 nucleotides read TGCAGCGGATACCATGCGCAAACCGGGGAGCTGTTTTTT. Translation gives CSGYHAQTGELFF.

This rearrangement joins TRBV5-1 to TRBJ1-1, with TRBD1 identical over 10 bases. In germline, CDR1 is SGHRS, CDR2 YFSETQ. This CDR3 contains 16 residues. The ends lost 6 bases at V and 1 base at J; junction bases unmatched: 9. The CDR3 DNA reads TGCGCCAGCAAAATTCGGGGACAGGGGTCGAACACTGAAGCTTTCTTT. Its translation is CASKIRGQGSNTEAFF.

The chain links TRBV5-1 to TRBJ1-5, with a weak D call TRBD1 (6 bases). The CDR3 is 14 amino acids. Looked up from germline, CDR1 is SGHRS and CDR2 is YFSETQ. Trimming took off 2 bases at V and 7 bases at J, with 13 bases between the two ends. This chain's CDR3 is CASSFTGGRQPQHF. The DNA for the CDR3 is TGCGCCAGCAGCTTTACGGGGGGCCGGCAGCCCCAGCATTTT.

The chain has TRBV2 and TRBJ1-2; 9 bases agree with TRBD1. CDR1 and CDR2 (germline): SNHLY, FYNNEI. Trimming at V came to 4 bases and at J to 0 bases, leaving 9 bases not matched to a gene. This CDR3 spans 17 amino acids. The CDR3: CASSVGRGQGPNYGYTF. The CDR3 DNA reads as TGTGCCAGCAGTGTAGGGAGGGGACAGGGCCCTAACTATGGCTACACCTTC. Based on the CDR3 plus reference TRBV2 and TRBJ1-2, the full variable domain is EPEVTQTPSHQVTQMGQEVILRCVPISNHLYFYWYRQILGQKVEFLVSFYNNEISEKSEIFDDQFSVERPDGSNFTLKIRSTKLEDSAMYFCASSVGRGQGPNYGYTFGSGTRLTVV.

This clone was recorded only once. The chain combines TRBV6-2 or TRBV6-3 with TRBJ1-1, with D perhaps TRBD1 (6 bases). Between the trimmed V and J ends, which lost 5 bases and 0 bases, there was a span of 13 bases. The CDR3 has 15 residues. CDR1 is MNHEY, CDR2 SVGEGT, per germline. The CDR3 here is CASSPMRTVNTEAFF. The CDR3 bases are TGTGCCAGCAGTCCCATGCGGACAGTGAACACTGAAGCTTTCTTT.

J is TRBJ1-4 and V is TRBV18; TRBD1 matches at 9 bases. Germline CDR1 is KGHSH and CDR2 is LQKENI. The CDR3 totals 15 residues. V trimming: 0 bases; J trimming: 5 bases; junction bases outside the gene matches: 1. CDR3 DNA sequence: TGTGCCAGCTCACCACCGGGACAGGGAAATGAAAAACTGTTTTTT. Encoded protein: CASSPPGQGNEKLFF.

Only a few counts were recorded for this clone. V and J are TRBV11-2 and TRBJ1-1; 7 bases are shared with TRBD1. Trimming at V came to 1 base and at J to 5 bases, leaving 7 bases not matched to a gene. The CDR3 has 15 residues. Germline values: CDR1 SGHAT, CDR2 FQNNGV. CDR3 nucleotides: TGTGCCAGCAGCTTAGCAGGGGGAATAGGGACTGAAGCTTTCTTT. It encodes CASSLAGGIGTEAFF.

This clone showed up just once. The chain is built from TRBV4-1 and TRBJ2-1; 8 nucleotides match TRBD2. After removal of 0 bases from V and 3 bases from J, the junction contained 7 bases not matched to a gene. The CDR3 contains 17 residues. The germline V gene encodes CDR1 MGHRA and CDR2 YSYEKL. The CDR3 DNA reads as TGCGCCAGCAGCCAAGATGACGGCGGGGGGATCTACAATGAGCAGTTCTTC. Protein: CASSQDDGGGIYNEQFF.

This clone was counted once. The chain has TRBV7-8 and TRBJ1-5; weak D call: TRBD1 (5 bases). This CDR3 contains 15 residues. The germline CDR1 and CDR2 sequences are SGHVS and FQNEAQ. V lost 2 bases and J 2 bases, leaving 10 bases between the germline ends. The CDR3 reads CASSLLGGGNQPQHF. CDR3 nucleotide sequence: TGTGCCAGCAGCTTATTGGGGGGAGGCAATCAGCCCCAGCATTTT.

The chain recombines TRBV4-1 with TRBJ2-1; 11 bases are shared with TRBD2. CDR3 length: 15 residues. V shed 1 base, J shed 10 bases, and the junction held 6 bases outside the gene matches. Germline loops: CDR1 MGHRA, CDR2 YSYEKL. The CDR3 here is CASSQGPGLAEEQFF. In DNA, the CDR3 is TGCGCCAGCAGCCAAGGCCCGGGACTAGCGGAGGAGCAGTTCTTC.

The chain joins TRBV7-8 to TRBJ2-7, with 7 bases matching TRBD1. V lost 0 bases and J lost 4; bases outside the gene matches: 3. CDR3 size: 14 residues. Germline assignment: CDR1 SGHVS and CDR2 FQNEAQ. The CDR3 nucleotides read TGTGCCAGCAGCTTAGCCGGGACAGTTTACGAGCAGTACTTC. Amino acid sequence: CASSLAGTVYEQYF.

V usage is TRBV5-1 and J usage is TRBJ1-6, with TRBD1 identical over 8 bases. V lost 4 bases, J lost 8 bases, and 11 bases stayed unmatched. Germline lookup yields CDR1 SGHRS and CDR2 YFSETQ. The CDR3 is made up of 16 amino acids. The CDR3 coding sequence is TGCGCCAGCAGCCTCGACAGGGGTCCGGGGGATTCACCCCTCCACTTT. It specifies CASSLDRGPGDSPLHF.

The V gene is TRBV19, the J gene TRBJ2-1; TRBD2 matches 9 bases. The germline gives CDR1 LNHDA, CDR2 SQIVND (reference sequence). Trimming at V came to 7 bases and at J to 4 bases, leaving 11 bases not matched to a gene. There are 16 residues in the CDR3. In DNA form, the CDR3 reads TGTGCCAGTACCCGAGCCGGGACTAGCCGATACAATGAGCAGTTCTTC. Translation: CASTRAGTSRYNEQFF.

J is TRBJ2-5 and V is TRBV10-3; 10 bases agree with TRBD2. Germline values: CDR1 ENHRY, CDR2 SYGVKD. This CDR3 contains 15 residues. The V and J ends lost 6 bases and 4 bases, in that order; junction bases with no gene match: 8. CDR3 amino acids: CAIRKSGGARETQYF. CDR3 nucleotide sequence: TGTGCCATCAGAAAGAGCGGGGGGGCTCGAGAGACCCAGTACTTC.

This clone was found a few times. The chain joins TRBV7-6 to TRBJ1-4; 7 bases map to TRBD1. Germline CDR1 SGHVS, CDR2 FNYEAQ. Trimming cost V 1 base and J 2 bases; bases outside gene matches: 7. This CDR3 is built from 17 residues. The DNA for the CDR3 is TGTGCCAGCAGCTTAGTTCGACAGGGAAGGACTAATGAAAAACTGTTTTTT. This gives the protein CASSLVRQGRTNEKLFF.

The J gene is TRBJ1-5, the V gene TRBV6-5, with TRBD1 identical over 7 bases. The trim removed 6 bases at V and 3 bases at J, leaving 8 bases unmatched. The CDR3 is 15 amino acids. From germline, CDR1 is MNHEY and CDR2 SVGAGI. The CDR3 spells CASRLDRVPNQPQHF. The CDR3 region has the DNA TGTGCCAGCAGGTTAGACAGGGTCCCCAATCAGCCCCAGCATTTT.

CDR3 coding DNA: TGTGCCAGCAGTTTATCAGGGGGACTCTCTGGAAACACCATATATTTT. It translates to CASSLSGGLSGNTIYF. J is TRBJ1-3 and V is TRBV28; 7 nucleotides match TRBD1. The CDR3 extends over 16 amino acids. The trim removed 1 base at V and 0 bases at J, leaving 3 bases unmatched. The V gene's germline CDR1 is MDHEN and CDR2 SYDVKM.

The J gene is TRBJ2-1, the V gene TRBV5-1; maybe TRBD1 (6 bases). CDR3 size: 12 residues. Germline CDR1 SGHRS, CDR2 YFSETQ. V was shortened by 2 bases and J by 9 bases, with 9 bases between the two germline ends. The CDR3 nucleotides are TGCGCCAGCAGCTTACCGGACAGTGAGCAGTTCTTC. This gives the protein CASSLPDSEQFF.

The V call is TRBV11-2, the J call TRBJ2-2, with 8 positions matching TRBD2. The length of the CDR3 is 15 residues. Germline assignment: CDR1 SGHAT and CDR2 FQNNGV. J lost 6 bases, V lost 10 bases, and 13 bases had no gene match. This CDR3 is CATRFGAGGPGELFF. CDR3 nucleotides: TGTGCCACCCGTTTTGGGGCGGGAGGTCCCGGGGAGCTGTTTTTT.

This CDR3 reads CASSLAIIGGTEAFF. The CDR3 nucleotides are TGTGCCAGCAGCTTGGCCATCATCGGGGGGACTGAAGCTTTCTTT. The genes are TRBV5-4 and TRBJ1-1; TRBD1 might be the D (5 bases). The V gene's germline CDR1 is SGHNT and CDR2 YYREEE (reference sequence). The germline V and J ends were trimmed by 0 bases and 5 bases, with 14 bases remaining between them. The CDR3 contains 15 residues.